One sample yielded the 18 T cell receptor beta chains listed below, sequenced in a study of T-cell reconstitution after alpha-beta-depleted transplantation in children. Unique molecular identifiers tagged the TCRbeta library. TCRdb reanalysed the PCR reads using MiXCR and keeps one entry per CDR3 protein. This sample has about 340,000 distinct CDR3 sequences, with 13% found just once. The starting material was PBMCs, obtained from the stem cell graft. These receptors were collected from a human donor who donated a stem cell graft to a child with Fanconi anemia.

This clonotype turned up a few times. The CDR3 spells CASSQTGFPNTGELFF. In DNA, the CDR3 is TGCGCCAGCAGCCAAACAGGGTTTCCGAACACCGGGGAGCTGTTTTTT. The chain is built from TRBV5-1 and TRBJ2-2, with a weak D call TRBD1 (6 bases). The germline V gene has CDR1 SGHRS and CDR2 YFSETQ. The CDR3 length is 16 residues. The V and J ends lost 4 bases and 0 bases respectively, with 13 bases between them.

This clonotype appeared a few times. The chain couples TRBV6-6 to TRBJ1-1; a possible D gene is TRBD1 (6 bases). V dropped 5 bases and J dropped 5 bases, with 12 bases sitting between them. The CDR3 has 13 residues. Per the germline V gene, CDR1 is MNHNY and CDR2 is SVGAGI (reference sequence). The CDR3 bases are TGTGCCAGCAGTCCAACAGGGCAGACTGAAGCTTTCTTT. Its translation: CASSPTGQTEAFF.

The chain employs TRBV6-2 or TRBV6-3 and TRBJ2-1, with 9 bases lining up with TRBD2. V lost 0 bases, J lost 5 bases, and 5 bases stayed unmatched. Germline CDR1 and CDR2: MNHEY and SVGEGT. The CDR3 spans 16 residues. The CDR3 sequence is CASSYSRRGGDNEQFF. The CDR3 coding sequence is TGTGCCAGCAGTTACTCGAGGCGGGGGGGAGACAATGAGCAGTTCTTC.

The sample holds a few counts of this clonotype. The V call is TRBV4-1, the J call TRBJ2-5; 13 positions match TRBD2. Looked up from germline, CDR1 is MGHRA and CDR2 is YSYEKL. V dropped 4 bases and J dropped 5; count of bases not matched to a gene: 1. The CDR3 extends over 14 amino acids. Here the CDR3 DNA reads TGCGCCAGCAGCCCACTAGCGGGGGGGGAGACCCAGTACTTC. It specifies CASSPLAGGETQYF.

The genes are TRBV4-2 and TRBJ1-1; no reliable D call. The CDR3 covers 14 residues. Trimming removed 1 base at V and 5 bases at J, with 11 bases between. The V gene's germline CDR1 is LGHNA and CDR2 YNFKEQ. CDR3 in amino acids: CASSQALGETEAFF. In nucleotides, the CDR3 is TGTGCCAGCAGCCAAGCCCTCGGGGAAACTGAAGCTTTCTTT.

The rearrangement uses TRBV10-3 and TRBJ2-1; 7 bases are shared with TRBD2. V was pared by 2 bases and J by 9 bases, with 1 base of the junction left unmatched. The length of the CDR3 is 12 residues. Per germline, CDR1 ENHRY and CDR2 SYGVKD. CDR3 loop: CAISEREGEQFF. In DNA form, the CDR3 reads TGTGCCATCAGTGAGAGGGAGGGTGAGCAGTTCTTC.

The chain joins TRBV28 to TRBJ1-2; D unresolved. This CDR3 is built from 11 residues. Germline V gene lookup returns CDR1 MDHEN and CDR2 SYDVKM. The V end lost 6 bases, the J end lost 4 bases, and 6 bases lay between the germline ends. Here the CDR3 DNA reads TGTGCCAGCAGCCGAACCTATGGCTACACCTTC. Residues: CASSRTYGYTF.

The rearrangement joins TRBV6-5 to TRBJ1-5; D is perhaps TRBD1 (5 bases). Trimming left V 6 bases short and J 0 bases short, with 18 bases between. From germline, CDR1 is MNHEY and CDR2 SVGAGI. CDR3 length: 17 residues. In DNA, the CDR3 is TGTGCCAGCAGACCCTCTAGGGGAGGGCGTAGCAATCAGCCCCAGCATTTT. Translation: CASRPSRGGRSNQPQHF.

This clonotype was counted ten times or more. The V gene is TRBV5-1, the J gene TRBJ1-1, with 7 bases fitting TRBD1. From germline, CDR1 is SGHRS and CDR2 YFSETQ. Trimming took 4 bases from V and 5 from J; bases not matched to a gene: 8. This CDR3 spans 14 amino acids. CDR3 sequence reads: CASSPPTTGTEAFF. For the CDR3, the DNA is TGCGCCAGCAGCCCACCAACGACAGGGACTGAAGCTTTCTTT.

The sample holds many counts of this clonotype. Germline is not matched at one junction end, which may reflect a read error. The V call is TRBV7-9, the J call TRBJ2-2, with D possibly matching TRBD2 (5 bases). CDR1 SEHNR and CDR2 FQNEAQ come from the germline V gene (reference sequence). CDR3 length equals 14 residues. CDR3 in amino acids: CASSFGLNTGELFF. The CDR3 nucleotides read TGCGCCAGCAGCTTCGGACTGAACACCGGGGAGCTGTTTTTT. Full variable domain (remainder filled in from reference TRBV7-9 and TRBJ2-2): DTGVSQNPRHKITKRGQNVTFRCDPISEHNRLYWYRQTLGQGPEFLTYFQNEAQLEKSRLLSDRFSAERPKGSFSTLEIQRTEQGDSAMYLCASSFGLNTGELFFGEGSRLTVL.

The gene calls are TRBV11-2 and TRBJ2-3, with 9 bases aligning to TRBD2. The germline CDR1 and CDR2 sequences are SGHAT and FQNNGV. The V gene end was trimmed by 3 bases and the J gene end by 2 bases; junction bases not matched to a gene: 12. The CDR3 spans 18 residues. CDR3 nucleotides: TGTGCCAGCAGCTTGACCTGGAGCGGGGGGCCCGACACAGATACGCAGTATTTT. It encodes CASSLTWSGGPDTDTQYF.

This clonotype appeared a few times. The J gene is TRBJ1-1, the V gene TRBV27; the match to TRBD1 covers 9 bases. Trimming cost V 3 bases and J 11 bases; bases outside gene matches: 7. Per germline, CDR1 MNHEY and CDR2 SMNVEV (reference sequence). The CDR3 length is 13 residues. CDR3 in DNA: TGTGCCAGCAGTTTGGGACAGGGATCTCGTGCTTTCTTT. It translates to CASSLGQGSRAFF.

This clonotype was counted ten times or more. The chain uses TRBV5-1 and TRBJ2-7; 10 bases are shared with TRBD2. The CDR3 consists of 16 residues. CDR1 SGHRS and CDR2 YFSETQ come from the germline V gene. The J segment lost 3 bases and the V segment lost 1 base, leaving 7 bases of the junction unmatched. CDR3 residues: CASSLISGGSDYEQYF. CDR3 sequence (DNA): TGCGCCAGCAGCTTGATTAGCGGGGGGTCCGACTACGAGCAGTACTTC.

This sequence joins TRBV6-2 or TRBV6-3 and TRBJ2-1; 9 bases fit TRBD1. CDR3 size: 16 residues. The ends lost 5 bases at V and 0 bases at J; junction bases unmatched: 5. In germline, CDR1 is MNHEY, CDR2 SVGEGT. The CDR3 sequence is CASSGRTGDSYNEQFF. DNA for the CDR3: TGTGCCAGCAGTGGACGGACAGGGGACTCCTACAATGAGCAGTTCTTC.

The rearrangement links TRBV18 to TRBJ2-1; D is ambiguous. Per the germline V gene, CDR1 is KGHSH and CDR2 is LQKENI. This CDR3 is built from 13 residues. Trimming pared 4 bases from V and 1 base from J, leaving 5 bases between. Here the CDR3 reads CASSQPSYNEQFF. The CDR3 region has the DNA TGTGCCAGCTCACAACCATCCTACAATGAGCAGTTCTTC.

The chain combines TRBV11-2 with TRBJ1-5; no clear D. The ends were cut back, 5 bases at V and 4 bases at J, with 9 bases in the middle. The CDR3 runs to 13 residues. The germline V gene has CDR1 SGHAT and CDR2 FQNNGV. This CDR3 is CASSPNPNQPQHF. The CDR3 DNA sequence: TGTGCCAGCAGCCCCAACCCTAATCAGCCCCAGCATTTT.

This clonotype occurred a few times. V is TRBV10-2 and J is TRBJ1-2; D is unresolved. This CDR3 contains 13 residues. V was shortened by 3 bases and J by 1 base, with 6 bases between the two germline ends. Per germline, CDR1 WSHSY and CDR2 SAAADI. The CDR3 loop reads CASSDSHNYGYTF. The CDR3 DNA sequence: TGCGCCAGCAGTGACAGCCATAACTATGGCTACACCTTC.

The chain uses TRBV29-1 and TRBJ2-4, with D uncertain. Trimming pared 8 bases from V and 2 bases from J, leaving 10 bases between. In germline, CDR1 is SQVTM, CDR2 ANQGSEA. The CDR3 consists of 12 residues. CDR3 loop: CSFRTSKNIQYF. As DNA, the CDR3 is TGCAGCTTCCGGACGTCCAAAAACATTCAGTACTTC.